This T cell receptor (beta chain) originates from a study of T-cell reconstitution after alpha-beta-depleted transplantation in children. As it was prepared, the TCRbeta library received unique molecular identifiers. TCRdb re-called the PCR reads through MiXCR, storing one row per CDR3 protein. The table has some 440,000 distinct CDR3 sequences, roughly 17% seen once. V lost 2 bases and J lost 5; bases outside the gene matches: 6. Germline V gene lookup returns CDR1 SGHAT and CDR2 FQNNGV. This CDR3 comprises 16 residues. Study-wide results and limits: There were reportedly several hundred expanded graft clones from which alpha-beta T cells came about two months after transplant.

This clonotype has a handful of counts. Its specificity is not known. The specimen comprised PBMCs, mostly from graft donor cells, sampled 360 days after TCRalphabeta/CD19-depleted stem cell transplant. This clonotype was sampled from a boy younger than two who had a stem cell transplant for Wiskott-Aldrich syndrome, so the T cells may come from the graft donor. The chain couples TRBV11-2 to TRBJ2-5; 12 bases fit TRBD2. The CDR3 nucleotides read TGTGCCAGCAGCTTACACCGACTAGCGGGGGTGGAGACCCAGTACTTC. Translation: CASSLHRLAGVETQYF.